What follows are 22 T cell receptor beta chains derived from one specimen sequenced in a study of regulatory T cells. Study findings and constraints: Hydrophobic residues at CDR3 positions 6 and 7 were enriched in conventional CD4+ T cells of CD3G-deficient patients.

The antigens of these receptors remain unknown. The primer mix had 52 TRBV and 13 TRBJ primers. Libraries were prepared by immunoSEQ multiplex PCR; TCRdb keeps only in-frame clonotypes and omits some of them. The sample carries roughly 15,000 clones, 80% to 90% recorded once. The sequenced material came from conventional CD4+ T cells sorted from blood. The source is a person aged 25 to 39 with CD3G deficiency.

V gene TRBV11-2 combines with J gene TRBJ2-7, with TRBD1 matching over 12 bases. Looked up from germline, CDR1 is SGHAT and CDR2 is FQNNGV. Germline trimming cut 5 bases from V and 7 bases from J; bases unmatched to any gene: 9. This CDR3 has 15 residues. CDR3 loop: CASSPGQGARREQYF. DNA of the CDR3: TGTGCCAGCAGCCCGGGACAGGGGGCGAGAAGAGAGCAGTACTTC. The full variable domain, completed using reference TRBV11-2 and TRBJ2-7, is EAGVAQSPRYKIIEKRQSVAFWCNPISGHATLYWYQQILGQGPKLLIQFQNNGVVDDSQLPKDRFSAERLKGVDSTLKIQPAKLEDSAVYLCASSPGQGARREQYFGPGTRLTVT.

This chain links TRBV28 with TRBJ1-4; D not certain. Trimming left V 5 bases short and J 8 bases short, with 15 bases between. The CDR3 has 14 residues. Germline CDR1 reads MDHEN; CDR2 reads SYDVKM. CDR3 coding DNA: TGTGCCAGCAGTCAGACGGGCACGAGCGAAAAACTGTTTTTT. Translated, it gives CASSQTGTSEKLFF.

This chain uses TRBV4-1 with TRBJ2-1, with D tentatively TRBD1 (6 bases). The CDR3 sequence is 15 residues long. In germline, CDR1 is MGHRA, CDR2 YSYEKL. The V and J ends lost 3 bases and 7 bases respectively, with 16 bases between them. The CDR3, as DNA: TGCGCCAGCAGCCAGAATTTCCGAACAGGGAATGAGCAGTTCTTC. Its translation: CASSQNFRTGNEQFF.

The chain carries TRBV5-1 and TRBJ1-1; maybe TRBD1 (5 bases). The V end lost 4 bases, the J end lost 5 bases, and 21 bases lay between the germline ends. The length of the CDR3 is 16 residues. Per germline, CDR1 SGHRS and CDR2 YFSETQ. CDR3 sequence: CASSPRAQQGRTEAFF. In DNA form, the CDR3 reads TGCGCCAGCAGCCCGCGCGCCCAGCAGGGTAGGACTGAAGCTTTCTTT. Supplemented by reference TRBV5-1 and TRBJ1-1, the full variable domain reads KAGVTQTPRYLIKTRGQQVTLSCSPISGHRSVSWYQQTPGQGLQFLFEYFSETQRNKGNFPGRFSGRQFSNSRSEMNVSTLELGDSALYLCASSPRAQQGRTEAFFGQGTRLTVV.

The rearrangement links TRBV6-1 to TRBJ1-6; D is perhaps TRBD1 (5 bases). In germline, CDR1 is MNHNS, CDR2 SASEGT. The CDR3 sequence is 16 residues long. V was pared by 2 bases and J by 0 bases, with 8 bases between. As DNA, the CDR3 is TGTGCCAGCAGTGAAACAACAGGCTCCTATAATTCACCCCTCCACTTT. Protein sequence: CASSETTGSYNSPLHF.

The chain carries TRBV6-1 and TRBJ1-6; D is ambiguous. The CDR3 totals 13 residues. Trimming took off 7 bases at V and 4 bases at J, with 8 bases between the two ends. Germline V gene data show CDR1 as MNHNS and CDR2 as SASEGT. CDR3 sequence (DNA): TGTGCCAGCACGCGGTCTTATAATTCACCCCTCCACTTT. Translation: CASTRSYNSPLHF.

The chain couples TRBV11-1 to TRBJ1-3; D is uncertain. The CDR3 is made up of 15 amino acids. V dropped 1 base and J dropped 0 bases, with 7 bases sitting between them. The germline CDR1 and CDR2 sequences are SGHAT and FQDESV (reference sequence). DNA for the CDR3: TGTGCCAGCAGCTTAGTTGGGATCTCTGGAAACACCATATATTTT. Translating gives CASSLVGISGNTIYF.

The CDR3 spells CASSAIPGLAGAGELFF. The CDR3 DNA reads TGTGCCAGCAGTGCAATACCGGGACTAGCGGGAGCCGGGGAGCTGTTTTTT. V usage is TRBV6-1 and J usage is TRBJ2-2; 14 bases agree with TRBD2. With V trimmed by 4 bases and J by 6 bases, 7 bases remained unmatched. CDR3 length: 17 residues. The germline CDR1 and CDR2 sequences are MNHNS and SASEGT.

V gene TRBV7-8 combines with J gene TRBJ2-1, with 8 bases identical to TRBD2. This CDR3 has 18 residues. V dropped 5 bases and J dropped 1; count of bases not matched to a gene: 13. The V gene's germline CDR1 is SGHVS and CDR2 FQNEAQ. CDR3 coding DNA: TGTGCCAGCAGCAGTATAGCGGGGATGGGTTCATCCTACAATGAGCAGTTCTTC. Translated: CASSSIAGMGSSYNEQFF.

This chain joins TRBV10-2 and TRBJ2-7; 8 nucleotides agree with TRBD2. CDR1 is WSHSY and CDR2 is SAAADI in the germline V gene. V was clipped by 1 base and J by 2 bases; unmatched bases: 7. The CDR3 length is 16 residues. The CDR3 spells CASSEWASGHTYEQYF. The CDR3 DNA is TGCGCCAGCAGTGAGTGGGCTAGCGGGCATACCTACGAGCAGTACTTC.

The genes are TRBV6-1 and TRBJ2-5; 9 positions match TRBD2. The end of the DNA is better explained by TRBJ2-7, so the J call may be wrong. Germline V gene lookup returns CDR1 MNHNS and CDR2 SASEGT. The CDR3 is 14 amino acids. The CDR3: CASSGRQAGGEQYF. DNA of the CDR3: TGTGCCAGCAGTGGACGCCAAGCGGGAGGCGAGCAGTACTTC.

DNA of the CDR3: TGTGCCAGCAAAAGAGACAGAACCGGTGAAAAACTGTTTTTT. Encoded protein: CASKRDRTGEKLFF. The chain combines TRBV28 with TRBJ1-4, with D possibly matching TRBD1 (5 bases). Trimming took 7 bases from V and 7 from J, leaving 16 bases between them. The CDR3 has 14 amino acids. Germline lookup yields CDR1 MDHEN and CDR2 SYDVKM.

The V and J genes are TRBV19 and TRBJ1-6, with unresolved D. The CDR3 loop spans 15 amino acids. The germline CDR1 and CDR2 sequences are LNHDA and SQIVND (reference sequence). V lost 3 bases to trimming and J lost 6 bases, with 12 bases between them. The CDR3 DNA is TGTGCCAGTAGTATCGGACGGAGCTCTAATTCACCCCTCCACTTT. It specifies CASSIGRSSNSPLHF.

The chain is built from TRBV30 and TRBJ1-1; 7 nucleotides match TRBD1. Germline V gene sequence: CDR1 GTSNPN, CDR2 SVGIG (reference sequence). CDR3 size: 15 residues. J lost 4 bases, V lost 5 bases, and 13 bases had no gene match. The CDR3 region has the DNA TGTGCCTGGTCCCGGGACAGTGCCCCTAGCACTGAAGCTTTCTTT. Translated: CAWSRDSAPSTEAFF.

The chain uses TRBV14 and TRBJ1-5, with D maybe TRBD1 (5 bases). V lost 4 bases, J lost 5 bases, and 21 bases lay in between. CDR1 and CDR2 from the germline V gene are SGHDN and FVKESK. The CDR3 consists of 17 residues. The DNA for the CDR3 is TGTGCCAGCAGCCCCTACCCCAGGGTCCTTGGCGATCAGCCCCAGCATTTT. Its protein product is CASSPYPRVLGDQPQHF.

The chain uses TRBV28 and TRBJ2-7, with TRBD2 matching 14 bases. The length of the CDR3 is 17 residues. V dropped 6 bases and J dropped 3; count of bases not matched to a gene: 10. Germline V gives CDR1 MDHEN, CDR2 SYDVKM. The CDR3 region has the DNA TGTGCCAGCAGCTCGACGACTAGCGGGGGGGGTATCTACGAGCAGTACTTC. As protein: CASSSTTSGGGIYEQYF. The whole variable domain, filled in from reference TRBV28 and TRBJ2-7, reads DVKVTQSSRYLVKRTGEKVFLECVQDMDHENMFWYRQDPGLGLRLIYFSYDVKMKEKGDIPEGYSVSREKKERFSLILESASTNQTSMYLCASSSTTSGGGIYEQYFGPGTRLTVT.

The chain links TRBV5-1 to TRBJ2-2, with D possibly TRBD2 on 5 matching bases. The CDR3 is 16 amino acids. Between the trimmed V and J ends, which lost 0 bases and 4 bases, there was a span of 13 bases. CDR1 is SGHRS and CDR2 is YFSETQ in the germline V gene. DNA of the CDR3: TGCGCCAGCAGCTTGGCCGCGGACTTGGGCACCGGGGAGCTGTTTTTT. It translates to CASSLAADLGTGELFF.

This clone showed up just once. The chain couples TRBV7-9 to TRBJ2-2; D is possibly TRBD2 (6 bases). Germline assignment: CDR1 SEHNR and CDR2 FQNEAQ (reference sequence). The CDR3 has 16 residues. Trimming shortened V by 5 bases and J by 6 bases, and 19 bases separated the two germline ends. The CDR3 DNA reads TGTGCCAGCAGCCCGGGGACTCTTCTTTACGCCGGGGAGCTGTTTTTT. It is translated as CASSPGTLLYAGELFF.

The chain links TRBV7-9 to TRBJ1-2; no clear D gene. From germline, CDR1 is SEHNR and CDR2 FQNEAQ (reference sequence). The CDR3 sequence is 12 residues long. V lost 3 bases and J 8 bases, leaving 10 bases between the germline ends. CDR3 coding DNA: TGTGCCAGCAGCTTCCACGCGGGCGGCTACACCTTC. Residues: CASSFHAGGYTF.

The chain couples TRBV7-9 to TRBJ2-1; 12 bases are a match to TRBD2. The CDR3 extends over 16 amino acids. Trimming at V came to 4 bases and at J to 10 bases, leaving 11 bases not matched to a gene. Germline lookup yields CDR1 SEHNR and CDR2 FQNEAQ (reference sequence). The CDR3 coding sequence is TGTGCCAGCAGCTCCCTGACTAGCGGGAGCTTAGGAGAGCAGTTCTTC. Its translation: CASSSLTSGSLGEQFF.

This chain uses TRBV30 with TRBJ2-2; tentatively, D is TRBD2 (5 bases). Germline-derived CDR1 and CDR2 are GTSNPN and SVGIG (reference sequence). CDR3 length equals 14 residues. The germline V and J ends were trimmed by 3 bases and 4 bases, with 12 bases remaining between them. The CDR3: CAWSSGLVTGELFF. The CDR3 DNA reads TGTGCCTGGAGCTCAGGACTTGTCACCGGGGAGCTGTTTTTT.

This clone was seen once. The chain couples TRBV20-1 to TRBJ1-2; D gene unclear. This CDR3 has 11 amino acids. CDR1 is DFQATT, CDR2 SNEGSKA, per germline (reference sequence). V lost 5 bases and J 5 bases, leaving 9 bases between the germline ends. DNA of the CDR3: TGCAGTGCTGGAACGTCTTATGGCTACACCTTC. Translation: CSAGTSYGYTF.